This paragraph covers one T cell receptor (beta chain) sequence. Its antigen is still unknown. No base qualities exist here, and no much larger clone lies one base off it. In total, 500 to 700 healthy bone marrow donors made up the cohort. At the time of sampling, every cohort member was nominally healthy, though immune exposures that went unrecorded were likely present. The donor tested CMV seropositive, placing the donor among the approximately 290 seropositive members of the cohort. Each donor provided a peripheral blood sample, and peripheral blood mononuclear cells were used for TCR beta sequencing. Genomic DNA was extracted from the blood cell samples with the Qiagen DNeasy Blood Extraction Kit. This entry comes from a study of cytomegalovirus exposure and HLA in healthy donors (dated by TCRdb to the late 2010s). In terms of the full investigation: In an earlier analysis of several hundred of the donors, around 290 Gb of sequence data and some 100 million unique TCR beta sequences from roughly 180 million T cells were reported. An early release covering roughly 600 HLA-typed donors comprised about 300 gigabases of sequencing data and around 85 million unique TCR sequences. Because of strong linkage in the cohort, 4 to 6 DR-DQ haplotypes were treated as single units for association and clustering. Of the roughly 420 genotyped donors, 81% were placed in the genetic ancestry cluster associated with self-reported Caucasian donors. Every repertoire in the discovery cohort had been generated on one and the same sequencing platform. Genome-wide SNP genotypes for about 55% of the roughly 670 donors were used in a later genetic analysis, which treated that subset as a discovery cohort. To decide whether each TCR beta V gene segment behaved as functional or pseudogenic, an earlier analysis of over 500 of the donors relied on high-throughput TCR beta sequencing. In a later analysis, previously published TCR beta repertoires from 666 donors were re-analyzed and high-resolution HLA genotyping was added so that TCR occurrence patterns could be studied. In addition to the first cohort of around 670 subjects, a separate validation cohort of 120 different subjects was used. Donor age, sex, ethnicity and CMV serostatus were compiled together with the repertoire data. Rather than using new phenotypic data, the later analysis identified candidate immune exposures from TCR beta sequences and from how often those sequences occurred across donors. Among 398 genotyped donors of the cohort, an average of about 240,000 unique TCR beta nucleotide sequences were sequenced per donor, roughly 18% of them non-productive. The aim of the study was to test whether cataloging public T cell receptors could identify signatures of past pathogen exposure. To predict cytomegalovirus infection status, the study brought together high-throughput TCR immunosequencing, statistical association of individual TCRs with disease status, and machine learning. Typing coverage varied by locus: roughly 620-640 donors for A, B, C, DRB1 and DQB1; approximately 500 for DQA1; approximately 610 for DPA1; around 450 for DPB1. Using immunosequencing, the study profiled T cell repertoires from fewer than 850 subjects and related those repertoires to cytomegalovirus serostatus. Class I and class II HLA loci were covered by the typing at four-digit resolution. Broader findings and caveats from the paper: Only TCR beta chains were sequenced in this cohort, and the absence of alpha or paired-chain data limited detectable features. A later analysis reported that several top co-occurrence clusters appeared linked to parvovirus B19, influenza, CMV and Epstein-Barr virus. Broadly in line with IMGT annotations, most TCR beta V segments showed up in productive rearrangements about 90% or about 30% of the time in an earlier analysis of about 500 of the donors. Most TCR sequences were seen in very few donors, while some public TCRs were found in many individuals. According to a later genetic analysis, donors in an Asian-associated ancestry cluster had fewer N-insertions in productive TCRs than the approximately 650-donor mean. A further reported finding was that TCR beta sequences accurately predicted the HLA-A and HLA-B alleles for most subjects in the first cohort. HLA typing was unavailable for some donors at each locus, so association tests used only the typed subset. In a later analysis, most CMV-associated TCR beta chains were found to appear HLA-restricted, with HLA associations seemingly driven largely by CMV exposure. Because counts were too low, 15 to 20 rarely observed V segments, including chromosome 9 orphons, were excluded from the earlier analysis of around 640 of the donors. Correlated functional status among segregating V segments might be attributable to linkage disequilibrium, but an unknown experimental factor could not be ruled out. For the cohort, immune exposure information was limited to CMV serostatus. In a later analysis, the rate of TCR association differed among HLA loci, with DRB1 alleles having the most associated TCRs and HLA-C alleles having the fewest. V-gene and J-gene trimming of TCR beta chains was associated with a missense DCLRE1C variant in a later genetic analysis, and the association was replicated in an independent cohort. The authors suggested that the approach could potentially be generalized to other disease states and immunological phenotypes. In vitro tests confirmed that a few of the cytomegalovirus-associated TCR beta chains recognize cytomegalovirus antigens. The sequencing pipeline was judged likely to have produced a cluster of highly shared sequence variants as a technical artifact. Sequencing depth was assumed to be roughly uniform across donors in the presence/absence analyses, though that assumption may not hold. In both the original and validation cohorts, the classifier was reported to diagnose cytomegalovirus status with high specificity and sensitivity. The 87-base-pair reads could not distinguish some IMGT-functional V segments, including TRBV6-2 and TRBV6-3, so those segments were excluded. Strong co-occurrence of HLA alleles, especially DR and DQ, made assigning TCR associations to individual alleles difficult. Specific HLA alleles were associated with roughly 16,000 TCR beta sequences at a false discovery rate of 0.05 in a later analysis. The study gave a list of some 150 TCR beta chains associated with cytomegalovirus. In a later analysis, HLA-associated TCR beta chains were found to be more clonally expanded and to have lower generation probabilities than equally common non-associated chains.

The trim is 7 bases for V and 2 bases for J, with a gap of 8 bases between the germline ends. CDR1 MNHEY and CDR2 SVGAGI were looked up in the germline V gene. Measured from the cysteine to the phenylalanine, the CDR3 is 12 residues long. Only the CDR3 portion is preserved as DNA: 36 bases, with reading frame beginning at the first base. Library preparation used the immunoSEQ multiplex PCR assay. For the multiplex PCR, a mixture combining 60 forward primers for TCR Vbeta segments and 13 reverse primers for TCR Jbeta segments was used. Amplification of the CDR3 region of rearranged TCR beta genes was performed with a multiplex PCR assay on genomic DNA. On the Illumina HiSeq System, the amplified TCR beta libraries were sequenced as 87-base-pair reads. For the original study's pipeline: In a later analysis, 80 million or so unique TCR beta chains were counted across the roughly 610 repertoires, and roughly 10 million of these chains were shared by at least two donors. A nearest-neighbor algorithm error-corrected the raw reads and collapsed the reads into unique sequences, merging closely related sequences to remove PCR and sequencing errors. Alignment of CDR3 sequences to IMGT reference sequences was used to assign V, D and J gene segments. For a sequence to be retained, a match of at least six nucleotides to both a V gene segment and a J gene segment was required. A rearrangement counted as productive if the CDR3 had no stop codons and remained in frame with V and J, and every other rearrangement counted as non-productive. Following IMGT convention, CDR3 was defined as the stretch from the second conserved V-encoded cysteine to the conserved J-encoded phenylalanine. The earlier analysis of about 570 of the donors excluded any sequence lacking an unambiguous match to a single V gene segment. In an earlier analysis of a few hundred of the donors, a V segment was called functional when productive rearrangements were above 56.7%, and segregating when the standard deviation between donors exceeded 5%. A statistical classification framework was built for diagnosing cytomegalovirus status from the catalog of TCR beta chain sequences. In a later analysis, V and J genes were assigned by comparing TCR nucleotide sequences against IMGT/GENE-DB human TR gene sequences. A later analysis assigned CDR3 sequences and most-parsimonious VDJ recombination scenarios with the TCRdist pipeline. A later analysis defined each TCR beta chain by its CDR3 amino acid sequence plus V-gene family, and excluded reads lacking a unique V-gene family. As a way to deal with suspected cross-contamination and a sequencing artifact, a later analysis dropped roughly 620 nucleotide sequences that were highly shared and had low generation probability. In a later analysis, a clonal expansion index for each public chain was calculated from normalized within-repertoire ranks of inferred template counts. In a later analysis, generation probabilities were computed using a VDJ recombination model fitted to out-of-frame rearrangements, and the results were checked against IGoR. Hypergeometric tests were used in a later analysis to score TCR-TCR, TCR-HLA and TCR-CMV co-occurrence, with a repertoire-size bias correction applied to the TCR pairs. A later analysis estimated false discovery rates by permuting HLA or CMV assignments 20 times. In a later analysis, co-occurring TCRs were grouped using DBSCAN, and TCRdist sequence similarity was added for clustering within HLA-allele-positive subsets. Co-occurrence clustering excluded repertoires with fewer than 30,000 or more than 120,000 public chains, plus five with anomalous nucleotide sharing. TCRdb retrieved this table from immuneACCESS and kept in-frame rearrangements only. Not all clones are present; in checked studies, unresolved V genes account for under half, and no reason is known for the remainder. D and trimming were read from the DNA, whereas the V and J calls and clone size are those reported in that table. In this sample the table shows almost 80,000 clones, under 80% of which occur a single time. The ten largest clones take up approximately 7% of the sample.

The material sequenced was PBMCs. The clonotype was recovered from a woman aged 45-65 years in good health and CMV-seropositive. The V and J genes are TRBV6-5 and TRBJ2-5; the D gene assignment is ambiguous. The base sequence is TGTGCCAGCATGAGCAATCAAGAGACCCAGTACTTC. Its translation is CASMSNQETQYF.